This entry lists 24 T cell receptor beta chains sequenced from one sample in a study of shared clonotypes between healthy human individuals. Naive CD8 cells comprised CD45RO-negative, CCR7-positively selected cells, excluding terminally differentiated effector memory CD45RA+ cells. Sequencing used immunoSEQ multiplex PCR; TCRdb keeps in-frame clones, though not all of them. Found here are about 1,800,000 clones, about 95% of them singletons; the top ten hold 1.2%. Sequenced material: naive CD8+ T cells sorted from blood. The receptors originated from a man aged 18 to 35 in good health.

The chain joins TRBV7-9 to TRBJ2-2; D unresolved. CDR1 is SEHNR, CDR2 FQNEAQ, per germline (reference sequence). The CDR3 is made up of 17 amino acids. Trimming removed 6 bases at V and 0 bases at J, with 17 bases between. The DNA of the CDR3 is TGTGCCAGCAGTTATCCCGGTTCCGGATCGAACACCGGGGAGCTGTTTTTT. Translation gives CASSYPGSGSNTGELFF.

This rearrangement joins TRBV28 to TRBJ2-7; D is uncertain. Trimming stripped 3 bases from V and 2 bases from J, with 8 bases between. The CDR3 sequence is 13 residues long. Per germline, CDR1 MDHEN and CDR2 SYDVKM. The CDR3 protein is CASSFAETYEQYF. DNA for the CDR3: TGTGCCAGCAGTTTCGCGGAGACCTACGAGCAGTACTTC.

V usage is TRBV6-4 and J usage is TRBJ2-3; no reliable D call. Germline V gene sequence: CDR1 MRHNA, CDR2 SNTAGT. This CDR3 comprises 12 residues. V gave up 3 bases and J gave up 5 bases, with 6 bases separating them. The CDR3 DNA follows: TGTGCCAGCAGTGAGGTTGGAGATACGCAGTATTTT. Protein product: CASSEVGDTQYF.

The rearrangement uses TRBV7-9 and TRBJ2-1; D uncertain. This CDR3 has 17 amino acids. The V gene lost 4 bases and the J gene lost 4 bases, with 20 bases spanning the gap. Germline V gene data show CDR1 as SEHNR and CDR2 as FQNEAQ (reference sequence). CDR3 in DNA: TGTGCCAGCAGCTCTTCCTTAAAGCTTCACTCTTACAATGAGCAGTTCTTC. Translation gives CASSSSLKLHSYNEQFF. Using reference TRBV7-9 and TRBJ2-1 for the parts outside the CDR3, the full variable domain is DTGVSQNPRHKITKRGQNVTFRCDPISEHNRLYWYRQTLGQGPEFLTYFQNEAQLEKSRLLSDRFSAERPKGSFSTLEIQRTEQGDSAMYLCASSSSLKLHSYNEQFFGPGTRLTVL.

V is TRBV4-3 and J is TRBJ2-7, with TRBD1 as a possible D gene (7 bases). This CDR3 is 16 amino acids long. Per the germline V gene, CDR1 is LGHNA and CDR2 is YSLEER. V lost 3 bases and J lost 0, with 15 bases in between. The CDR3 sequence: CASSQETGEASYEQYF. CDR3 nucleotides: TGCGCCAGCAGCCAGGAAACAGGGGAGGCCTCCTACGAGCAGTACTTC.

The chain has TRBV11-2 and TRBJ2-5, with a tentative D call TRBD2 (6 bases). V lost 4 bases and J lost 11, with 20 bases in between. The CDR3 contains 14 residues. The germline V gene has CDR1 SGHAT and CDR2 FQNNGV. The CDR3: CASSSMGGARSQYF. In DNA form, the CDR3 reads TGTGCCAGCAGCTCCATGGGGGGAGCCCGTTCACAGTACTTC.

The genes are TRBV19 and TRBJ1-1; no definite D call. CDR1 and CDR2 (germline): LNHDA, SQIVND (reference sequence). Trimming stripped 6 bases from V and 2 bases from J, with 16 bases between. CDR3 size: 15 residues. CDR3 in amino acids: CASRDEAGANTEAFF. Here the CDR3 DNA reads TGTGCCAGTAGAGACGAGGCAGGAGCTAACACTGAAGCTTTCTTT.

This clone appeared once. The V gene is TRBV7-9, the J gene TRBJ2-5; D uncertain. V lost 1 base and J 0 bases, leaving 9 bases between the germline ends. The CDR3 totals 15 residues. CDR1 and CDR2 from the germline V gene are SEHNR and FQNEAQ (reference sequence). CDR3 loop: CASSLGSMYQETQYF. DNA of the CDR3: TGTGCCAGCAGCTTAGGGAGCATGTACCAAGAGACCCAGTACTTC.

CDR3 sequence reads: CASSMQGAVSPLHF. The CDR3 region has the DNA TGTGCCAGTAGTATGCAGGGGGCGGTTTCACCCCTCCACTTT. The chain carries TRBV19 and TRBJ1-6; 8 nucleotides line up with TRBD1. V lost 3 bases to trimming and J lost 9 bases; unmatched junction nucleotides: 4. CDR1 is LNHDA, CDR2 SQIVND, per germline (reference sequence). This CDR3 contains 14 residues.

The chain couples TRBV5-6 to TRBJ2-5; D ambiguous. V was shortened by 0 bases and J by 0 bases, with 9 bases between the two germline ends. CDR3 length equals 15 residues. Germline V gene lookup returns CDR1 SGHDT and CDR2 YYEEEE. In nucleotides, the CDR3 is TGTGCCAGCAGCTTGGGGCACGATTACCAAGAGACCCAGTACTTC. It translates to CASSLGHDYQETQYF.

J is TRBJ1-1 and V is TRBV4-1; D not resolved. Germline V gene sequence: CDR1 MGHRA, CDR2 YSYEKL. The V end lost 4 bases, the J end lost 0 bases, and 12 bases lay between the germline ends. The CDR3 covers 15 residues. This CDR3 reads CASSPLGLMNTEAFF. In nucleotides, the CDR3 is TGCGCCAGCAGCCCGCTCGGACTAATGAACACTGAAGCTTTCTTT.

Notes on this clone: Within the sample, other DNA sequences also encode this same CDR3. The chain employs TRBV19 and TRBJ2-7, with D possibly TRBD1 on 6 matching bases. Trimming pared 2 bases from V and 2 bases from J, leaving 7 bases between. The CDR3 covers 13 residues. Germline V gene data show CDR1 as LNHDA and CDR2 as SQIVND (reference sequence). The CDR3 DNA sequence: TGTGCCAGTAGTATAAGGGACACCTACGAGCAGTACTTC. Protein product: CASSIRDTYEQYF.

The chain links TRBV2 to TRBJ2-5, with 10 bases fitting TRBD2. The germline CDR1 and CDR2 sequences are SNHLY and FYNNEI. The CDR3 is 17 residues long. J lost 0 bases, V lost 5 bases, and 9 bases had no gene match. The CDR3: CASSTSSGLADQETQYF. The CDR3 DNA reads as TGTGCCAGCAGTACCTCTTCTGGACTAGCGGACCAAGAGACCCAGTACTTC.

The CDR3 bases are TGTGCCAGCAGCCCTCGACCCGGCGAGCAGTACTTC. This codes for CASSPRPGEQYF. V is TRBV7-9 and J is TRBJ2-7; D is ambiguous. The CDR3 totals 12 residues. V lost 5 bases and J lost 6, with 11 bases in between. Per germline, CDR1 SEHNR and CDR2 FQNEAQ (reference sequence).

This chain links TRBV10-3 with TRBJ2-7; 9 bases align to TRBD2. The junction had 5 bases not matched to a gene; V was cut back by 5 bases and J by 0 bases. Looked up from germline, CDR1 is ENHRY and CDR2 is SYGVKD. The CDR3 totals 15 residues. The CDR3 loop is CAISLSGGSSYEQYF. The CDR3 nucleotides read TGTGCCATCAGTCTTAGCGGGGGAAGCTCCTACGAGCAGTACTTC.

The chain is built from TRBV28 and TRBJ1-5; 7 bases line up with TRBD1. Losses at the gene ends were 5 bases for V and 3 bases for J; bases not matched to a gene: 7. The CDR3 spans 15 residues. CDR1 is MDHEN, CDR2 SYDVKM, per germline. CDR3 in amino acids: CASSPEGTDNQPQHF. CDR3 nucleotide sequence: TGTGCCAGCAGTCCCGAGGGGACAGACAATCAGCCCCAGCATTTT. The full variable domain, its missing parts supplied by reference TRBV28 and TRBJ1-5, is DVKVTQSSRYLVKRTGEKVFLECVQDMDHENMFWYRQDPGLGLRLIYFSYDVKMKEKGDIPEGYSVSREKKERFSLILESASTNQTSMYLCASSPEGTDNQPQHFGDGTRLSIL.

This clone came up once. The chain is built from TRBV5-6 and TRBJ2-1; the D is unclear. Trimming shortened V by 4 bases and J by 2 bases, and 10 bases separated the two germline ends. In germline, CDR1 is SGHDT, CDR2 YYEEEE. This CDR3 has 14 residues. The CDR3 spells CASSPAAPYNEQFF. DNA of the CDR3: TGTGCCAGCAGCCCCGCAGCTCCCTACAATGAGCAGTTCTTC.

The chain employs TRBV7-2 and TRBJ2-3; D ambiguous. The CDR3 has 15 amino acids. The V end was cut by 1 base, the J end by 4 bases, with 12 bases between. Germline V gene sequence: CDR1 SGHTA, CDR2 FQGNSA. CDR3 DNA sequence: TGTGCCAGCAGCTTAGGGAGTCTTGCGGCAGATACGCAGTATTTT. It yields the protein CASSLGSLAADTQYF.

The chain uses TRBV19 and TRBJ1-1, with 7 bases that match TRBD1. In germline, CDR1 is LNHDA, CDR2 SQIVND (reference sequence). This CDR3 has 13 residues. V was pared by 10 bases and J by 4 bases, with 9 bases of the junction left unmatched. The CDR3 protein is CATGMGQLTEAFF. CDR3 bases: TGTGCCACAGGAATGGGACAGCTCACTGAAGCTTTCTTT.

The V call is TRBV5-1, the J call TRBJ2-1, with D tentatively TRBD1 (6 bases). Germline CDR1 and CDR2: SGHRS and YFSETQ. The V end lost 0 bases, the J end lost 10 bases, and 8 bases lay between the germline ends. The CDR3 contains 12 residues. This CDR3 is CASSLDGTEQFF. For the CDR3, the DNA is TGCGCCAGCAGCTTGGACGGGACAGAGCAGTTCTTC.

Concerning this clone itself: This specimen includes other DNA sequences encoding the same CDR3. V gene TRBV5-4 combines with J gene TRBJ2-7; 7 positions match TRBD1. The CDR3 covers 15 residues. The germline V gene has CDR1 SGHNT and CDR2 YYREEE (reference sequence). The V gene end was trimmed by 0 bases and the J gene end by 0 bases; junction bases not matched to a gene: 3. CDR3 coding DNA: TGTGCCAGCAGCTTGGGCAGGGGGTCCTCCTACGAGCAGTACTTC. It translates to CASSLGRGSSYEQYF. Filled out from reference TRBV5-4 and TRBJ2-7, the complete variable domain reads ETGVTQSPTHLIKTRGQQVTLRCSSQSGHNTVSWYQQALGQGPQFIFQYYREEENGRGNFPPRFSGLQFPNYSSELNVNALELDDSALYLCASSLGRGSSYEQYFGPGTRLTVT.

The chain recombines TRBV4-3 with TRBJ2-7; D call uncertain. Between the trimmed V and J ends, which lost 1 base and 2 bases, there was a span of 12 bases. The germline gives CDR1 LGHNA, CDR2 YSLEER. CDR3 size: 15 residues. CDR3 nucleotide sequence: TGCGCCAGCAGCCAAGGGGCAGCCTGGACCTACGAGCAGTACTTC. It codes for CASSQGAAWTYEQYF.

The chain uses TRBV4-3 and TRBJ2-1, with TRBD2 matching over 9 bases. In germline, CDR1 is LGHNA, CDR2 YSLEER. After removal of 3 bases from V and 4 bases from J, the junction contained 4 bases not matched to a gene. The CDR3 has 15 residues. Here the CDR3 DNA reads TGCGCCAGCAGCCAGGGGACTAGCCCATACAATGAGCAGTTCTTC. As protein: CASSQGTSPYNEQFF.

The rearrangement links TRBV30 to TRBJ2-1; D unresolved. The CDR3 spans 12 residues. Germline V lookup: CDR1 GTSNPN, CDR2 SVGIG (reference sequence). V lost 2 bases and J 2 bases, leaving 4 bases between the germline ends. The CDR3 reads CAWSITYNEQFF. CDR3 DNA: TGTGCCTGGAGTATCACCTACAATGAGCAGTTCTTC.